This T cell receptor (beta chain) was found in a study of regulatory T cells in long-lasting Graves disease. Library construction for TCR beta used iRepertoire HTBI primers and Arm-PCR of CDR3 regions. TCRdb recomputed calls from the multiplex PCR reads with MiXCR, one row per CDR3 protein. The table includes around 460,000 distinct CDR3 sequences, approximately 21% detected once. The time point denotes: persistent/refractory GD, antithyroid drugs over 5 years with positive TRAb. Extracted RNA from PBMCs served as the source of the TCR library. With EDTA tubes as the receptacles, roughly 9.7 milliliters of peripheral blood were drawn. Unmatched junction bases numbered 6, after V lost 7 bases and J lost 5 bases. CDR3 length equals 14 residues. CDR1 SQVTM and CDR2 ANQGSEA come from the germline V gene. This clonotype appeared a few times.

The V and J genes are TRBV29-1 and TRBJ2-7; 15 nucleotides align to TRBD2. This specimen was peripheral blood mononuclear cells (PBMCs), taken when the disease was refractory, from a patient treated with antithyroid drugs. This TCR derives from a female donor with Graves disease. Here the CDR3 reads CSARGLAGGDEQYF. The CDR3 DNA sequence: TGCAGCGCCCGCGGACTAGCGGGAGGGGACGAGCAGTACTTC.